Given below is one TCR beta chain in context. Its antigen is currently not known. Nothing much larger sits one base from this clone, and base qualities are not available. These data originate in a study of blood T cell repertoires in COVID-19 (dated by TCRdb to 2019 to 2021). Regarding the complete study: Samples from collaborators originated in the United States, Italy and Spain and spanned both the acute and convalescent phases of COVID-19. The prospective study material was composed of cDNA or gDNA derived from T cells, B-cell-depleted T cells, or PBMCs. The dataset comprised deeply sampled blood TCRbeta repertoires from subjects exposed to, actively infected with, or recovered from COVID-19. The repertoires were released in a freely available public database intended as a resource for research on the immune response to SARS-CoV-2. Samples came from the ongoing ImmuneRACE study (first 160 participants) plus 1,254 subjects from 6 global collaborators. A de-identified subject ID, COVID-19 status, age in years and sex were almost always included in the sample metadata. Where HLA class I and class II types were available, the types were taken from metadata supplied by the sample provider, not from assay-based typing. The full study reports these points: Clinical and demographic metadata were provided uncurated, with the amount varying by source and participant.

V ends up 3 bases short and J 1 base short, with an unmatched junction base count of 12. The germline V gene specifies MDHEN as CDR1 and SYDVKM as CDR2. CDR3 length: 18 amino acids, cysteine to phenylalanine. Only the CDR3 region is kept as DNA, spanning 54 bases read in frame from base 1. Each collaborating institution followed its own protocols to collect whole blood in K2EDTA tubes. Collaborator samples were shipped for TCRbeta analysis as frozen whole blood, isolated PBMCs, or DNA extracted from either sample type. TCRbeta CDR3 regions were amplified from genomic DNA by means of the immunoSEQ Assay, a bias-controlled multiplex PCR. Per the source publication's procedure: Within the assay, amplification of reference gene primers was used to estimate how many nucleated cells each sample contained. Sequence reads were collapsed and filtered to measure the absolute abundance of every unique TCRbeta CDR3 rearrangement. For each sample, productive Simpson clonality was calculated by taking the square root of Simpson's diversity index across productive rearrangements. What TCRdb holds here is the immuneACCESS table cut down to in-frame rearrangements. Part of the clones is not present; checked against another copy, under half of the missing clones reflect an unresolved V gene, and the others are unexplained. D and trimming come from the DNA, and the V and J calls and clone size come from that table. The sample has fewer than 500,000 clones on record, about four fifths of them singletons. Roughly 1.1% of the sample lies in the top ten.

The TCR sequence derives from a human donor with acute or convalescent COVID-19. The donor label of this sample is uncertain. Recombination connected TRBV28 to TRBJ2-5; TRBD1 lines up with 9 middle nucleotides. The sample consisted of peripheral blood. Read as DNA, the sequence is TGTGCCAGCAGTTTCCGCGACAGGGGGAAGAGTCCCCAAGAGACCCAGTACTTC. The resulting protein is CASSFRDRGKSPQETQYF.